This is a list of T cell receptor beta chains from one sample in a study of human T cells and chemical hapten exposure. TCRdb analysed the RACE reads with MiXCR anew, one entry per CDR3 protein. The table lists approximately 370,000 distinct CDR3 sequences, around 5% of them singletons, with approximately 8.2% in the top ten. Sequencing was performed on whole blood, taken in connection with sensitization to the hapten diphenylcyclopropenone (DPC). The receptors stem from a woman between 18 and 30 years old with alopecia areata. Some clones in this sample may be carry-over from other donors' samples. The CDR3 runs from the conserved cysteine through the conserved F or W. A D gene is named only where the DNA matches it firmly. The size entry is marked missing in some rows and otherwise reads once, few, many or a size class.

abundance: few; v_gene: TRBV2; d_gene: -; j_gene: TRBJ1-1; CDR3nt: TGTGCCAGCAGGGTAACAGGGTCTAGTAACACTGAAGCTTTCTTT; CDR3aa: CASRVTGSSNTEAFF
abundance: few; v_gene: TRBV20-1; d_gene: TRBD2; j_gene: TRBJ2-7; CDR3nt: TGCAGTGCTAGAGATCGGAGGACTAGCGGAAGCTACGAGCAGTACTTC; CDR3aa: CSARDRRTSGSYEQYF
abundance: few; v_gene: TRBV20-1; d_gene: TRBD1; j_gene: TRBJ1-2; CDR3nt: TGCAGTGCTAAGACAGGGAGGAACTATGGCTACACCTTC; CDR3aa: CSAKTGRNYGYTF
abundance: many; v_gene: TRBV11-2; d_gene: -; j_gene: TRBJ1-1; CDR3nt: TGTGCCAGCAGCAACGAAGCGAACACTGAAGCTTTCTTT; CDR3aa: CASSNEANTEAFF
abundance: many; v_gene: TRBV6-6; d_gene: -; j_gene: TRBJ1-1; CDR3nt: TGTGCCTGCACATGGGAAGTGAACACTGAAGCTTTCTTT; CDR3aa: CACTWEVNTEAFF
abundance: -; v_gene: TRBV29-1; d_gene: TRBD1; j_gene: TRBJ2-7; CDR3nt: TGCAGCGTGGGGACAGGTAACTCCGAGCAGTACTTC; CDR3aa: CSVGTGNSEQYF
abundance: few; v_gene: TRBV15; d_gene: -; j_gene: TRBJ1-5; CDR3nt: TGTGCCACCAGCAGAGTCACCAATCAGCCCCAGCATTTT; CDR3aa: CATSRVTNQPQHF
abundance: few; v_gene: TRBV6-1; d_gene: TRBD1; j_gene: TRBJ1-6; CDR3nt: TGTGCCAGCACTCCGGACAGGAGCTCCTATAATTCACCCCTCCACTTT; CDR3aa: CASTPDRSSYNSPLHF
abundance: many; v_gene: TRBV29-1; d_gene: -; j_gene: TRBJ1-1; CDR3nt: TGCAGCGTTGCGGGGGGACATGAAGCTTTCTTT; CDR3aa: CSVAGGHEAFF
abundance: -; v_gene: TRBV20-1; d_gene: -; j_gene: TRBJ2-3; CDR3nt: TGCAGTGCTAGAGATGGGGGGGCCGCAGCAGATACGCAGTATTTT; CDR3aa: CSARDGGAAADTQYF
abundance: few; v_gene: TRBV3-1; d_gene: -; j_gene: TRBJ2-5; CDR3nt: TGTGCCAGCAGCCACCGGGACCTCCAAGAGACCCAGTACTTC; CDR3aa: CASSHRDLQETQYF
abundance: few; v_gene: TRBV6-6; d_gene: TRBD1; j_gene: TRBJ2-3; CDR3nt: TGTGCCAGCAGTTACCCGGGACAGGAATTAACAGATACGCAGTATTTT; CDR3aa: CASSYPGQELTDTQYF
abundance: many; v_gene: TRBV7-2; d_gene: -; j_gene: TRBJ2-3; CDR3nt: TGTGCCAGCAGCGTCGGGACCCCGGGCCCAGATACGCAGTATTTT; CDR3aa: CASSVGTPGPDTQYF
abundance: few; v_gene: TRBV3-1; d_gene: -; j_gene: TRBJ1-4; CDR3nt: TGTGCCAGCAGACCCCCGGTTGGGTCGGGAAATGAAAAACTGTTTTTT; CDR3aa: CASRPPVGSGNEKLFF
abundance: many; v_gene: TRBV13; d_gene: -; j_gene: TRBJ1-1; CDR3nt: TGTGCCAGCAGCTTCGGGACGGGGACTGAAGCTTTCTTT; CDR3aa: CASSFGTGTEAFF
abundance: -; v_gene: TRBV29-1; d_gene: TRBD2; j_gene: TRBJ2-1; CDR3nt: TGCAGCGTTACCCCGACTAGCGGGACCTACAATGAGCAGTTCTTC; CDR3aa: CSVTPTSGTYNEQFF
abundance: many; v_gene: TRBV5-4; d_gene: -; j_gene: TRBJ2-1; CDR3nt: TGTGCCAGCAGCTTGGACTCTACCTACAATGAGCAGTTCTTC; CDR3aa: CASSLDSTYNEQFF
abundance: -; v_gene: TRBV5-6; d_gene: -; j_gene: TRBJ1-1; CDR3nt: TGTGCCAGCAGGGTCTTGGGGGTCGGCAGTGGTTCTGAAGCTTTCTTT; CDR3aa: CASRVLGVGSGSEAFF
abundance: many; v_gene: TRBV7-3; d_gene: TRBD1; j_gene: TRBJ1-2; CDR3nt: TGTGCCAGCAGCTTATCCCCCTACCAGGGGGCGAACTATGGCTACACCTTC; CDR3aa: CASSLSPYQGANYGYTF